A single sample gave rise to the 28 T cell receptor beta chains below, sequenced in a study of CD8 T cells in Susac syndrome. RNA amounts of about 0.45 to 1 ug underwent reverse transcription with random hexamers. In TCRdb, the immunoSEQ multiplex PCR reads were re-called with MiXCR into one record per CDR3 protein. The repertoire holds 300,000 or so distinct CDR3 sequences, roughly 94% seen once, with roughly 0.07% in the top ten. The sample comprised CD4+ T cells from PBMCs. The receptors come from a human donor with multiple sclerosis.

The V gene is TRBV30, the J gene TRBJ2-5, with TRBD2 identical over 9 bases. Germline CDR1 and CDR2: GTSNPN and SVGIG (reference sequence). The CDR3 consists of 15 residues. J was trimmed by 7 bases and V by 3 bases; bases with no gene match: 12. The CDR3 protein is CAWSWGGGASGTQYF. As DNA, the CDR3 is TGTGCCTGGAGCTGGGGCGGGGGGGCTTCTGGGACCCAGTACTTC.

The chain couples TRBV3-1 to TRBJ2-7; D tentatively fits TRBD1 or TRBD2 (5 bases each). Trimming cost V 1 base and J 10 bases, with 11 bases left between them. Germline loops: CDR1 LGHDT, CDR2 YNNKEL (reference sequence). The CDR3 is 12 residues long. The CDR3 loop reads CASSQVGDRQYF. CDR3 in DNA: TGTGCCAGCAGCCAAGTTGGGGACCGACAGTACTTC.

The DNA for the CDR3 is TGTGCCACAGGACAGGGTCCTAAGAACGGAAACACCATATATTTT. It codes for CATGQGPKNGNTIYF. The chain recombines TRBV10-3 with TRBJ1-3; the match to TRBD1 covers 8 bases. In germline, CDR1 is ENHRY, CDR2 SYGVKD. This CDR3 spans 15 amino acids. The V gene end was trimmed by 10 bases and the J gene end by 4 bases; junction bases not matched to a gene: 12.

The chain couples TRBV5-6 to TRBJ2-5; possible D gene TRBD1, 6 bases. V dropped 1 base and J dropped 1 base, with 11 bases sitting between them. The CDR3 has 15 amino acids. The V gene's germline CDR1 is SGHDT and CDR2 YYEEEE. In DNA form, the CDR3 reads TGTGCCAGCAGCTTGATCTTGACAGGCCAAGAGACCCAGTACTTC. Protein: CASSLILTGQETQYF. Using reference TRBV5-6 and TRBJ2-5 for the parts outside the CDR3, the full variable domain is DAGVTQSPTHLIKTRGQQVTLRCSPKSGHDTVSWYQQALGQGPQFIFQYYEEEERQRGNFPDRFSGHQFPNYSSELNVNALLLGDSALYLCASSLILTGQETQYFGPGTRLLVL.

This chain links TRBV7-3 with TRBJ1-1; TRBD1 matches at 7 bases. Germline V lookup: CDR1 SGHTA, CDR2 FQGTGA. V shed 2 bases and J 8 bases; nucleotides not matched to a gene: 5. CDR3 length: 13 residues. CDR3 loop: CASSLQAGQEAFF. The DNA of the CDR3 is TGTGCCAGCAGCTTACAGGCGGGACAGGAAGCTTTCTTT.

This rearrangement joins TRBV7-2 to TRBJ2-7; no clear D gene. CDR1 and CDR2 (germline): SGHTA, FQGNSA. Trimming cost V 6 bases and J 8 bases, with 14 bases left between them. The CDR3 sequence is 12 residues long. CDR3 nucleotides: TGTGCCAGCAGTGGCCAGGTGCACAAGCAGTACTTC. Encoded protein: CASSGQVHKQYF. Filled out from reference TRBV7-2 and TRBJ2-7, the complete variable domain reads GAGVSQSPSNKVTEKGKDVELRCDPISGHTALYWYRQSLGQGLEFLIYFQGNSAPDKSGLPSDRFSAERTGGSVSTLTIQRTQQEDSAVYLCASSGQVHKQYFGPGTRLTVT.

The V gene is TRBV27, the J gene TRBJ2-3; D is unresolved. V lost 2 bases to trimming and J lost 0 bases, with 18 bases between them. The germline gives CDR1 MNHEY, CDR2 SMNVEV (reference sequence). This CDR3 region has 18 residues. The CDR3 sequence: CASSLRLMYAGSTDTQYF. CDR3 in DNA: TGTGCCAGCAGTTTACGCTTGATGTACGCCGGTAGCACAGATACGCAGTATTTT.

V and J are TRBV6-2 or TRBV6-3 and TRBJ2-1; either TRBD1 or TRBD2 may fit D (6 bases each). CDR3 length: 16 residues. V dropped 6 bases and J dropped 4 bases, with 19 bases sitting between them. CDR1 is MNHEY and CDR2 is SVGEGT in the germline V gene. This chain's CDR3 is CASRRPMGGFYNEQFF. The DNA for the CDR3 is TGTGCCAGCAGGCGCCCCATGGGGGGCTTTTACAATGAGCAGTTCTTC.

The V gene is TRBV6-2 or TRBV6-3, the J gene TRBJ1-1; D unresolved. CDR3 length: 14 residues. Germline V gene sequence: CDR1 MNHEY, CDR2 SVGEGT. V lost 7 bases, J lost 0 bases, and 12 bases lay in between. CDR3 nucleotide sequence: TGTGCCAGCACCCCTCGAAACATGAACACTGAAGCTTTCTTT. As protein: CASTPRNMNTEAFF.

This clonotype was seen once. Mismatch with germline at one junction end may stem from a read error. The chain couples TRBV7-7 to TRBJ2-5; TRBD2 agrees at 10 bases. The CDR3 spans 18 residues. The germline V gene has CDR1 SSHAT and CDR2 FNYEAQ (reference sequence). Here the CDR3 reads CASSLAWSSGGRQETQYF. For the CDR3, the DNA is TGTGCTAGCAGCTTAGCGTGGTCTAGCGGGGGTCGACAAGAGACCCAGTACTTC.

In DNA form, the CDR3 reads TGTGCCAGCACCCGCCCTAGCGGAGGCCAAGAGACCCAGTACTTC. Protein: CASTRPSGGQETQYF. The rearrangement links TRBV6-2 or TRBV6-3 to TRBJ2-5; 7 bases are a match to TRBD2. The CDR3 has 15 amino acids. After removal of 7 bases from V and 1 base from J, the junction contained 9 bases not matched to a gene. CDR1 and CDR2 (germline): MNHEY, SVGEGT.

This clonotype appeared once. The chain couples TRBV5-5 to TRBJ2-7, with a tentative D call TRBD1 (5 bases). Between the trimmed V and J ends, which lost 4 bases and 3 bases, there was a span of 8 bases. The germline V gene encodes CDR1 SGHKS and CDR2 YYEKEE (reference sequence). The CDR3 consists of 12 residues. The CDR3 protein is CASSDSFYEQYF. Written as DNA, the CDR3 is TGTGCCAGCAGCGACAGTTTCTACGAGCAGTACTTC. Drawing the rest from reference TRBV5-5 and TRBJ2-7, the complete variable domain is DAGVTQSPTHLIKTRGQQVTLRCSPISGHKSVSWYQQVLGQGPQFIFQYYEKEERGRGNFPDRFSARQFPNYSSELNVNALLLGDSALYLCASSDSFYEQYFGPGTRLTVT.

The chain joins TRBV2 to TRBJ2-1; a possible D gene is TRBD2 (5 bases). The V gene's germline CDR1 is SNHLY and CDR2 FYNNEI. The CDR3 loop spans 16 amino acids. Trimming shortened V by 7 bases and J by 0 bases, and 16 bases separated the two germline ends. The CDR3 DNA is TGTGCCAGCACTCTAGCAAAACTAAGCTCCTACAATGAGCAGTTCTTC. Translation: CASTLAKLSSYNEQFF.

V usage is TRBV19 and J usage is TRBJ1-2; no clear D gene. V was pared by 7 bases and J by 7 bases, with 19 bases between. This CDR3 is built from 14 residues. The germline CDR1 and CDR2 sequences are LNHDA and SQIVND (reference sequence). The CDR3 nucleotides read TGTGCCAGTAACCCCCTTGGACCTCTCGCTGGCTACACCTTC. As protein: CASNPLGPLAGYTF.

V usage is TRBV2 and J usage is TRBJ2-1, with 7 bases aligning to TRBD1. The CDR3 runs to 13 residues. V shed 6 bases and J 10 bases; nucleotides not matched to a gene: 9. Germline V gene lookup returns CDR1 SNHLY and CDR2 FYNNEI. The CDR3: CASSAFRDREQFF. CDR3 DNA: TGTGCCAGCAGCGCCTTCCGGGACAGAGAGCAGTTCTTC.

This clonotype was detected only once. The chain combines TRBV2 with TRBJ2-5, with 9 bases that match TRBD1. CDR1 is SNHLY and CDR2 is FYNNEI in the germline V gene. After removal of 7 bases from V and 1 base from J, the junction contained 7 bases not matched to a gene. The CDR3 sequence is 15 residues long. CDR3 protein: CASTWGQGGQETQYF. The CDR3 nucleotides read TGTGCCAGCACCTGGGGACAGGGAGGCCAAGAGACCCAGTACTTC. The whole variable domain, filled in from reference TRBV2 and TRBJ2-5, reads EPEVTQTPSHQVTQMGQEVILRCVPISNHLYFYWYRQILGQKVEFLVSFYNNEISEKSEIFDDQFSVERPDGSNFTLKIRSTKLEDSAMYFCASTWGQGGQETQYFGPGTRLLVL.

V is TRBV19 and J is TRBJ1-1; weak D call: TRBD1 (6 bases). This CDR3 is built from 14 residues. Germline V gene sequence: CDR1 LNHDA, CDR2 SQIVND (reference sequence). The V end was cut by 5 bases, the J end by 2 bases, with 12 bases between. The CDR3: CASSATGSNTEAFF. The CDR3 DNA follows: TGTGCCAGTAGTGCCACAGGGAGTAACACTGAAGCTTTCTTT.

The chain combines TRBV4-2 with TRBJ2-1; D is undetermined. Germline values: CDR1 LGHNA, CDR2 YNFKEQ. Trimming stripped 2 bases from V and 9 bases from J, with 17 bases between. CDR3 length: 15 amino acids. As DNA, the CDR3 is TGTGCCAGCAGCCAACCTGGTGACACCCATAGTGAGCAGTTCTTC. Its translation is CASSQPGDTHSEQFF.

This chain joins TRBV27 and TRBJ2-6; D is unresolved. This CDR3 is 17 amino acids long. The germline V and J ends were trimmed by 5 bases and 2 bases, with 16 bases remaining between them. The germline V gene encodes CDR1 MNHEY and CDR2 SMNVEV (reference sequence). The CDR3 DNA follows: TGTGCCAGCAGTCCATTAAGGGCCCTGGCTGGGGCCAACGTCCTGACTTTC. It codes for CASSPLRALAGANVLTF.

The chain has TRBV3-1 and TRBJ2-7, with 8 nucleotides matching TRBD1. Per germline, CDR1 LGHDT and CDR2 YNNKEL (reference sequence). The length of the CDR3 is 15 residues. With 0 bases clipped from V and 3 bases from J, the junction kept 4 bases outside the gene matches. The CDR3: CASSQDQGAVYEQYF. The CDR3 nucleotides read TGTGCCAGCAGCCAAGATCAGGGGGCGGTCTACGAGCAGTACTTC.

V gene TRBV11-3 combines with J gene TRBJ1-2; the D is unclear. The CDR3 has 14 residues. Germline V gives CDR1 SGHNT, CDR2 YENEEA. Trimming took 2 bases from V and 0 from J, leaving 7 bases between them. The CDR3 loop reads CASSLSRTNYGYTF. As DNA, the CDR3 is TGTGCCAGCAGCTTATCTCGGACTAACTATGGCTACACCTTC.

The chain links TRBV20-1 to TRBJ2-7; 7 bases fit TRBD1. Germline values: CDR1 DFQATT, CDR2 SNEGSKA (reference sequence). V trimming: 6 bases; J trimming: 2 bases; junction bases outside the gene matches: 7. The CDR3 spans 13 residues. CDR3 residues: CSAVWDSTYEQYF. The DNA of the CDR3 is TGCAGTGCCGTATGGGACAGCACCTACGAGCAGTACTTC.

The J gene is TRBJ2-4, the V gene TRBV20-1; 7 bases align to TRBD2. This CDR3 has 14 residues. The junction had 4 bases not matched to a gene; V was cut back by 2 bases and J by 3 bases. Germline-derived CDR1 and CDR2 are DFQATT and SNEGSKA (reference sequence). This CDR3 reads CSARLGGSKNIQYF. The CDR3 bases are TGCAGTGCTAGACTGGGGGGGAGCAAAAACATTCAGTACTTC.

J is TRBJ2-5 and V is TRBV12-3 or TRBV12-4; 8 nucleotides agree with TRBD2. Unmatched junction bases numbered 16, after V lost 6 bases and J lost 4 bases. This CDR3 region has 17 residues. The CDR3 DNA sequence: TGTGCCAGCAGCTCCGGCGTCTTGCTAGCGGGTAGAGAGACCCAGTACTTC. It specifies CASSSGVLLAGRETQYF.

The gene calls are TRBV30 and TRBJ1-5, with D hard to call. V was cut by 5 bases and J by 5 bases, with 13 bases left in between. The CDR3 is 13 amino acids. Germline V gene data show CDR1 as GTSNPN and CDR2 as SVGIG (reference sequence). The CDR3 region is CAWGNSPDQPQHF. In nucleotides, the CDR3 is TGTGCCTGGGGTAACTCCCCCGATCAGCCCCAGCATTTT.

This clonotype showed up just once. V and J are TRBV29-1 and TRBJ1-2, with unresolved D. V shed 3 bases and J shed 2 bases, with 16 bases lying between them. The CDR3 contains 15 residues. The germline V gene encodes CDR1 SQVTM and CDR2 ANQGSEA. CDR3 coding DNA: TGCAGCGTTGATTCCGGAGGCGCCCTGAACTATGGCTACACCTTC. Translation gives CSVDSGGALNYGYTF.

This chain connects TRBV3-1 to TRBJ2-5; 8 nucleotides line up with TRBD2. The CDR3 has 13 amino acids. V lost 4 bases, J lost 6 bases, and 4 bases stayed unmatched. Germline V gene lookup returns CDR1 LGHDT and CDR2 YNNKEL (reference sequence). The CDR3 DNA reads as TGTGCCAGCAGCCGTAGCGGGGAACAGACCCAGTACTTC. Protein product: CASSRSGEQTQYF.

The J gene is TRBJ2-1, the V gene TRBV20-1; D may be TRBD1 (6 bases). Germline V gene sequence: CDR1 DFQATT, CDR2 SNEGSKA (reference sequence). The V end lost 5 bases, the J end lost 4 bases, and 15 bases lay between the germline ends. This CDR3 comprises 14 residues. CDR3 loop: CSAGPGHPYNEQFF. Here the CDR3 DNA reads TGCAGTGCTGGTCCGGGACATCCATACAATGAGCAGTTCTTC.